The rows below give T cell receptor beta chains drawn from one sample of a study of blood T cell repertoires in COVID-19. The data were produced by immunoSEQ multiplex PCR, yet TCRdb's version contains in-frame clones alone and is incomplete. This table has approximately 320,000 clones, approximately 90% appearing once. Sequenced material: PBMCs or T cells enriched from blood (not recorded which). These receptors were obtained from a woman in her late teens or twenties who had recovered from COVID-19. CDR3s include the opening cysteine and the closing phenylalanine or tryptophan. D genes are given only for firm matches. A row's size may be missing; if present it is once, few, many or a size class.

clone size	J gene	D gene	V gene	CDR3 DNA	CDR3 protein
.	TRBJ2-3	TRBD1	TRBV6-9	TGTGCCAGCAGTTTTGACCGGGACAGCAGCACAGATACGCAGTATTTT	CASSFDRDSSTDTQYF
.	TRBJ2-7	.	TRBV4-3	TGCGCCAGCAGCCGAGCCGAGAGCTCCTACGAGCAGTACTTC	CASSRAESSYEQYF
.	TRBJ2-5	TRBD2	TRBV7-6	TGTGCCAGCAGCTTAGTTGGCGGGGGGCCGTTAGAGACCCAGTACTTC	CASSLVGGGPLETQYF
.	TRBJ2-1	.	TRBV4-3	TGCGCCAGCAGCCAAGATAGGGGGGGACCCTACAATGAGCAGTTCTTC	CASSQDRGGPYNEQFF
.	TRBJ1-1	TRBD1	TRBV6-5	TGTGCCAGCAGCCTAACAGGGGCGGGGAACACTGAAGCTTTCTTT	CASSLTGAGNTEAFF
.	TRBJ1-2	TRBD1	TRBV5-6	TGTGCCAGCAGCCGAAAACCGCTACAGGGGGTAGGAGGCTACACCTTC	CASSRKPLQGVGGYTF
.	TRBJ1-2	.	TRBV7-2	TGTGCCAGCAGCTTACGGCAGGATGGCTACACCTTC	CASSLRQDGYTF
.	TRBJ1-1	.	TRBV5-6	TGTGCCAGCAGTAAACCCCAAACTAGGAGGGCGGACACTGAAGCTTTCTTT	CASSKPQTRRADTEAFF
.	TRBJ1-5	TRBD1	TRBV6-5	TGTGCCAGCAGACTACCAGGGGGTAATCAGCCCCAGCATTTT	CASRLPGGNQPQHF
.	TRBJ2-1	TRBD1	TRBV5-1	TGCGCCAGCAGCTCAAGACAGGGGGGCGATGAGCAGTTCTTC	CASSSRQGGDEQFF
few	TRBJ2-3	TRBD2	TRBV7-8	TGTGCCAGCAGCCTCACTAGCGGAGCCCTCACAGATACGCAGTATTTT	CASSLTSGALTDTQYF
.	TRBJ1-2	TRBD1	TRBV7-9	TGTGCCAGCGAACCCGGGACAGGGTCCTATGGCTACACCTTC	CASEPGTGSYGYTF
few	TRBJ1-3	TRBD1	TRBV7-8	TGTGCCAGCAGCATTTACGCAGGGGGCTCTGGAAACACCATATATTTT	CASSIYAGGSGNTIYF
once	TRBJ2-2	TRBD1	TRBV11-3	TGTGCCAGCAGCTTATGGGACAGGGGGCACACCGGGGAGCTGTTTTTT	CASSLWDRGHTGELFF
.	TRBJ2-1	TRBD2	TRBV5-4	TGTGCCAGCAGCAAAACTAGCGGGGGGGCCTACAATGAGCAGTTCTTC	CASSKTSGGAYNEQFF
.	TRBJ2-3	TRBD2	TRBV4-1	TGCGCCAGCAGCCAAGGCGGGAGGGCCTTAGCAGATACGCAGTATTTT	CASSQGGRALADTQYF
.	TRBJ2-1	TRBD2	TRBV19	TGTGCCAGTAGTGAATGGACTAGCGGGAGCGATGAGCAGTTCTTC	CASSEWTSGSDEQFF
.	TRBJ2-1	TRBD2	TRBV6-5	TGTGCCAGCAGCTTAGCGGGGATTCCTTACAATGAGCAGTTCTTC	CASSLAGIPYNEQFF
.	TRBJ2-6	TRBD1	TRBV4-1	TGCGCCAGCAGGCTCGGACAGGGAACTGCTGGGGCCAACGTCCTGACTTTC	CASRLGQGTAGANVLTF
.	TRBJ1-4	.	TRBV28	TGTGCCACCCTAATGACAGCAACTAATGAAAAACTGTTTTTT	CATLMTATNEKLFF
.	TRBJ2-7	TRBD1	TRBV28	TGTGCCATCAGCTTCAGCCGGGACAGGGGTCGAGACGAGCAGTACTTC	CAISFSRDRGRDEQYF
.	TRBJ2-2	.	TRBV4-3	TGCGCCAGCAGCCTTAACCCCGGGGGAGGCGGGGAGCTGTTTTTT	CASSLNPGGGGELFF
.	TRBJ1-1	.	TRBV7-9	TGTGCCAGCAGCACAGGCGCAGGTTTCGCTGAAGCTTTCTTT	CASSTGAGFAEAFF
.	TRBJ1-1	.	TRBV25-1	TGTGCCAGCAGTGAATCCACGGCAGGTCTGAACACTGAAGCTTTCTTT	CASSESTAGLNTEAFF
.	TRBJ1-4	.	TRBV15	TGTGCCACCAGCGACCAACCCGACAGACATGAAAAACTGTTTTTT	CATSDQPDRHEKLFF
.	TRBJ1-2	.	TRBV27	TGTGCCAGCAGTGAAAAGGGGTTTGGGGGCTACACCTTC	CASSEKGFGGYTF
.	TRBJ2-1	.	TRBV5-6	TGTGCCAGCAGCCTGTCGCTCGTAGTGAATGAGCAGTTCTTC	CASSLSLVVNEQFF
.	TRBJ2-2	.	TRBV7-9	TGTGCCAGCGCGTCGAGCGGCCCGAACACCGGGGAGCTGTTTTTT	CASASSGPNTGELFF
.	TRBJ2-5	TRBD2	TRBV5-4	TGTGCCAGCAGCTTGGCCCTAGCGGGGGCTAAAGAGACCCAGTACTTC	CASSLALAGAKETQYF
once	TRBJ1-1	TRBD1	TRBV3-1/TRBV3-2	TGTGCCAGCAGCGCCCAGGGGGCGGACACTGAAGCTTTCTTT	CASSAQGADTEAFF
.	TRBJ2-5	.	TRBV28	TGTGCCAGCAGCAGACAGAACCAAGAGACCCAGTACTTC	CASSRQNQETQYF
.	TRBJ1-1	.	TRBV27	TGTGCCAGCAGTTTATCTGGGGGGGAGACTGAAGCTTTCTTT	CASSLSGGETEAFF
.	TRBJ1-4	TRBD1	TRBV27	TGTGCCAGCAGACAGGGGGCCGCAACTAATGAAAAACTGTTTTTT	CASRQGAATNEKLFF
.	TRBJ2-2	.	TRBV5-1	TGCGCCAGCAGGGGAGGGGGTCTGAACACCGGGGAGCTGTTTTTT	CASRGGGLNTGELFF
.	TRBJ1-4	.	TRBV20-1	TGCAGTGCGAGTGACTCGGAAAAACTGTTTTTT	CSASDSEKLFF
.	TRBJ2-5	TRBD2	TRBV30	TGTGCCTGGAGGGAAGCGGGGTTCCAAGAGACCCAGTACTTC	CAWREAGFQETQYF
.	TRBJ2-3	TRBD2	TRBV5-1	TGCGCCAGCAGCCTGGGACTAGCGGACACAGATACGCAGTATTTT	CASSLGLADTDTQYF
.	TRBJ2-7	.	TRBV19	TGTGCCAGTAGTATAGCAACCGAGTCCCCCGAGCAGTACTTC	CASSIATESPEQYF
.	TRBJ2-3	TRBD2	TRBV5-1	TGCGCCAGCAGCGAGCGGGGATACACAGATACGCAGTATTTT	CASSERGYTDTQYF
.	TRBJ1-2	TRBD1	TRBV30	TGTGCCTGGAGTGTAATGCAGGGGGTCCAAAACTATGGCTACACCTTC	CAWSVMQGVQNYGYTF